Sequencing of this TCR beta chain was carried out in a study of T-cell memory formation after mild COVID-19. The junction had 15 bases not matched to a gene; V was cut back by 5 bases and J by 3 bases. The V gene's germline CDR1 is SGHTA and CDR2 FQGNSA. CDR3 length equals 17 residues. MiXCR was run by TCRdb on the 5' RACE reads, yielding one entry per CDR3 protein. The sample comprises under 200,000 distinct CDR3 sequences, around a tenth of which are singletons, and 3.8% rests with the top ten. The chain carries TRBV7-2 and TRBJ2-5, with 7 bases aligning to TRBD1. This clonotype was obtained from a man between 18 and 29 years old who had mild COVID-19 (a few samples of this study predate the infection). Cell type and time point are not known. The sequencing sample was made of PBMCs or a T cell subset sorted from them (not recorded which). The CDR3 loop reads CASSVVFWTGEKETQYF. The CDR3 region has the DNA TGTGCCAGCAGCGTGGTGTTTTGGACAGGCGAAAAAGAGACCCAGTACTTC.